This T cell receptor beta chain was documented in a study of OX40 agonist ivuxolimab in advanced cancers. Looking at the study overall: A male proportion of just over 80% was recorded, with mean age around 55 years and range 23 to 79. Past anti-PD-1, anti-PD-L1 or anti-CTLA-4 therapy was accepted, and 30% to 50% had received some.

The data were produced by immunoSEQ multiplex PCR, yet TCRdb's version contains in-frame clones alone and is incomplete. The sample holds under 150,000 clones; 90% are singletons and the top ten take roughly 0.99%. Study-wide results and caveats: In the 0.1 to 3.0 mg/kg range, CD4+ and CD8+ blood T cells had expanded clonally by week 6. The study did not work out the antigen specificity of the expanded peripheral T cells.

Remarks on this clone: The antigen is undetermined.

The sequencing used CD4+ or CD8+ T cells sorted from blood, collected in a trial of the OX40 agonist ivuxolimab. This TCR derives from an adult with an advanced solid tumor such as melanoma, head and neck, liver or kidney cancer.

The CDR3 loop is CASSGSSGGGETQYF. The DNA for the CDR3 is TGCGCCAGCTCCGGGTCCTCCGGAGGGGGAGAGACCCAGTACTTC. This chain joins TRBV5-1 and TRBJ2-5, with D perhaps assigned TRBD1 or TRBD2 (6 bases each). In germline, CDR1 is SGHRS, CDR2 YFSETQ. The CDR3 has 15 amino acids. The V end lost 7 bases, the J end lost 4 bases, and 20 bases lay between the germline ends.